The 15 T cell receptor beta chains given below trace back to one sample, sequenced in a study of cytomegalovirus exposure and HLA in healthy donors. Primers for the PCR totalled 60 Vbeta and 13 Jbeta. Using immunoSEQ multiplex PCR, the repertoire was profiled, and TCRdb retains in-frame clones only, with some absent. The sample holds 150,000 to 160,000 clones, around 79% seen once. Source material: PBMCs. The receptors derive from a man aged 30 to 45 in good health and CMV-seropositive.

V gene TRBV4-3 combines with J gene TRBJ2-2, with 9 bases aligning to TRBD2. Germline CDR1 is LGHNA and CDR2 is YSLEER. The CDR3 runs 18 residues. Germline trimming cut 0 bases from V and 0 bases from J; bases unmatched to any gene: 5. In DNA form, the CDR3 reads TGCGCCAGCAGCCAAGAAGGGGCGGGGGGGCCGAACACCGGGGAGCTGTTTTTT. It translates to CASSQEGAGGPNTGELFF.

The chain recombines TRBV10-3 with TRBJ2-7, with D possibly TRBD2 on 7 matching bases. Trimming stripped 4 bases from V and 6 bases from J, with 13 bases between. CDR1 is ENHRY, CDR2 SYGVKD, per germline. The CDR3 is made up of 13 amino acids. The CDR3 region is CAISGGGGGEQYF. Here the CDR3 DNA reads TGTGCCATCAGTGGTGGCGGGGGCGGCGAGCAGTACTTC.

This chain connects TRBV9 to TRBJ2-5; D not resolved. Trimming stripped 0 bases from V and 7 bases from J, with 22 bases between. Germline CDR1 SGDLS, CDR2 YYNGEE. The CDR3 sequence is 17 residues long. The CDR3 DNA follows: TGTGCCAGCAGCGTAGTTGGCAGGCCCACCCAAGTCGGGACCCAGTACTTC. Its protein product is CASSVVGRPTQVGTQYF.

V gene TRBV25-1 combines with J gene TRBJ1-4, with D perhaps TRBD1 (6 bases). CDR3 length: 15 residues. The V end was cut by 6 bases, the J end by 4 bases, with 15 bases between. Germline assignment: CDR1 MGHDK and CDR2 SYGVNS. CDR3 protein: CASRETGFSNEKLFF. In DNA form, the CDR3 reads TGTGCCAGCAGAGAAACAGGGTTCAGTAATGAAAAACTGTTTTTT.

The chain couples TRBV29-1 to TRBJ2-6; the D gene is possibly TRBD2 (7 bases). In germline, CDR1 is SQVTM, CDR2 ANQGSEA. The CDR3 is 15 residues long. Trimming stripped 4 bases from V and 2 bases from J, with 12 bases between. In DNA, the CDR3 is TGCAGCGTTGTGGGGGGGGGCGCTGGGGCCAACGTCCTGACTTTC. Translated: CSVVGGGAGANVLTF.

The V and J genes are TRBV30 and TRBJ2-1, with TRBD2 matching 7 bases. Trimming at V came to 1 base and at J to 6 bases, leaving 6 bases not matched to a gene. Germline V gene lookup returns CDR1 GTSNPN and CDR2 SVGIG (reference sequence). This CDR3 is 14 amino acids long. The CDR3 protein is CAWSAPAGFNEQFF. CDR3 in DNA: TGTGCCTGGAGTGCCCCAGCGGGGTTCAATGAGCAGTTCTTC.

This chain joins TRBV4-2 and TRBJ2-3; TRBD1 aligns across 11 bases. V was pared by 3 bases and J by 5 bases, with 1 base of the junction left unmatched. The germline CDR1 and CDR2 sequences are LGHNA and YNFKEQ. The CDR3 extends over 14 amino acids. The CDR3 coding sequence is TGTGCCAGCAGCCAGGACAGGGGGCGAGATACGCAGTATTTT. Protein: CASSQDRGRDTQYF.

The J gene is TRBJ2-6, the V gene TRBV28; D is uncertain. Germline V gene lookup returns CDR1 MDHEN and CDR2 SYDVKM. V was cut by 8 bases and J by 1 base, with 9 bases left in between. The CDR3 is 14 residues long. The CDR3 DNA reads as TGTGCCAGCGAGCGTTCGTCTGGGGCCAACGTCCTGACTTTC. Translation gives CASERSSGANVLTF.

As to this clone: Distinct nucleotide sequences in the sample also encode this CDR3. The V gene is TRBV7-2, the J gene TRBJ2-5; 12 bases align to TRBD2. Trimming took 4 bases from V and 2 from J; bases not matched to a gene: 2. The length of the CDR3 is 15 residues. Looked up from germline, CDR1 is SGHTA and CDR2 is FQGNSA. CDR3 sequence (DNA): TGTGCCAGCAGCTCCACTAGCGGGGGGCAAGAGACCCAGTACTTC. It is translated as CASSSTSGGQETQYF.

This clone was counted between two and nine times. J is TRBJ1-5 and V is TRBV19; 7 nucleotides agree with TRBD1. J gave up 1 base and V 6 bases, and 6 bases lay outside the gene matches. CDR1 is LNHDA, CDR2 SQIVND, per germline (reference sequence). This CDR3 spans 15 amino acids. The CDR3 nucleotides are TGTGCCAGTAGAACCGGGACAGTCAGCAATCAGCCCCAGCATTTT. Its translation is CASRTGTVSNQPQHF. Full variable domain (outside the CDR3, taken from reference TRBV19 and TRBJ1-5): DGGITQSPKYLFRKEGQNVTLSCEQNLNHDAMYWYRQDPGQGLRLIYYSQIVNDFQKGDIAEGYSVSREKKESFPLTVTSAQKNPTAFYLCASRTGTVSNQPQHFGDGTRLSIL.

The chain is built from TRBV5-4 and TRBJ2-3; 7 bases line up with TRBD2. This CDR3 region has 11 residues. CDR1 and CDR2 from the germline V gene are SGHNT and YYREEE (reference sequence). Trimming cost V 4 bases and J 14 bases; bases outside gene matches: 7. The CDR3 protein is CASSPGGRLYF. CDR3 nucleotides: TGTGCCAGCAGCCCCGGGGGGAGGCTGTATTTT.

Concerning this clone: The junction departs from germline at one end; a sequencing error may be responsible. The J gene is TRBJ2-1, the V gene TRBV28, with D perhaps matching TRBD2 (6 bases). The CDR3 extends over 14 amino acids. Germline V gene sequence: CDR1 MDHEN, CDR2 SYDVKM. The chain's CDR3 is CASSLSTGTLKEVF. In nucleotides, the CDR3 is TGTGCCAGCAGTTTAAGTACCGGGACTTTGAAGGAAGTCTTC.

The chain couples TRBV5-6 to TRBJ2-7; no definite D call. CDR1 and CDR2 from the germline V gene are SGHDT and YYEEEE. The germline V and J ends were trimmed by 0 bases and 0 bases, with 7 bases remaining between them. The CDR3 has 14 residues. CDR3 loop: CASSLGHISYEQYF. The CDR3, as DNA: TGTGCCAGCAGCTTGGGACATATCTCCTACGAGCAGTACTTC.

The genes are TRBV7-2 and TRBJ2-3; tentatively, D is TRBD2 (6 bases). The CDR3 length is 14 residues. Germline V gene data show CDR1 as SGHTA and CDR2 as FQGNSA. V shed 1 base and J shed 6 bases, with 11 bases lying between them. This chain's CDR3 is CASSLGTSSDTQYF. As DNA, the CDR3 is TGTGCCAGCAGCTTAGGTACTAGCTCGGATACGCAGTATTTT.

This clone showed up many times. The chain combines TRBV4-3 with TRBJ1-4, with TRBD1 matching over 8 bases. CDR1 and CDR2 (germline): LGHNA, YSLEER. This CDR3 contains 13 residues. Losses at the gene ends were 3 bases for V and 15 bases for J; bases not matched to a gene: 9. The CDR3 spells CASSHSLDRAVFF. The DNA for the CDR3 is TGCGCCAGCAGCCATTCCCTGGACAGGGCCGTGTTTTTT.